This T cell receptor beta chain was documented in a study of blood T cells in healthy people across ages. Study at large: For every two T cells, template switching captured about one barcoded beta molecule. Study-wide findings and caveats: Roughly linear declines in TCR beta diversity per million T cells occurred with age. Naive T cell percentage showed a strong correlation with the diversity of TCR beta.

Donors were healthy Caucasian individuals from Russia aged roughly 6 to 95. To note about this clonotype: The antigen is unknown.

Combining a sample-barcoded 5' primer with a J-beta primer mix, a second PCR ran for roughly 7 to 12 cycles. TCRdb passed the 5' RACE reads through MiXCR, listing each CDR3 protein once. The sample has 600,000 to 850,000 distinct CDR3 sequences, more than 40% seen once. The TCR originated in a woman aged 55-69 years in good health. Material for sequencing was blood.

As DNA, the CDR3 is TGCAGGGCTGAGAAGGGCGAGCAGTACTTC. This gives the protein CRAEKGEQYF. The chain carries TRBV20-1 and TRBJ2-4; D remains ambiguous. The J call is in doubt because the DNA end fits TRBJ2-7 better. The CDR3 is 10 residues long. CDR1 and CDR2 from the germline V gene are DFQATT and SNEGSKA (reference sequence).